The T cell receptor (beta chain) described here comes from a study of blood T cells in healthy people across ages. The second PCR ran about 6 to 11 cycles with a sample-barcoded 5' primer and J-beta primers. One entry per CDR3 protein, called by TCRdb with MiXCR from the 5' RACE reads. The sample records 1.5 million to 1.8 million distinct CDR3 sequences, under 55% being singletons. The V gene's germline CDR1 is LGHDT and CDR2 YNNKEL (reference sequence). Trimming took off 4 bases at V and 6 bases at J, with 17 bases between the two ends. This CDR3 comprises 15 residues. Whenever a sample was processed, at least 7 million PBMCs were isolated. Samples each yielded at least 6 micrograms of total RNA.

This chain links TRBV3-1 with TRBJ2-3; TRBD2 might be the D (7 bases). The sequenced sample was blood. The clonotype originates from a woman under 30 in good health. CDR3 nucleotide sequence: TGTGCCAGCAGCCCCCCCGGCGGGGGCATTGATACGCAGTATTTT. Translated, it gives CASSPPGGGIDTQYF.